This T cell receptor beta chain was sequenced in a study of cytomegalovirus exposure and HLA in healthy donors. PCR employed 60 Vbeta and 13 Jbeta primers. Method: immunoSEQ multiplex PCR; TCRdb's copy keeps in-frame clones and lacks some. Counted here are about 250,000 clones, around 90% occurring once; the ten biggest clones make up 1.5% to 2%. This receptor was identified in a girl between 2 and 10 years old in good health and CMV-seronegative. Input material: PBMCs.

CDR3 residues: CAWSRQDTEAFF. CDR3 in DNA: TGTGCCTGGAGCAGACAGGACACTGAAGCTTTCTTT. The chain combines TRBV30 with TRBJ1-1, with a weak D call TRBD1 (6 bases). There are 12 residues in the CDR3. V was trimmed by 3 bases and J by 3 bases, leaving 8 bases between them. Germline CDR1 is GTSNPN and CDR2 is SVGIG (reference sequence).